These 15 T cell receptor beta chains came from one sample sequenced in a study of technical replicates of blood from a handful of donors. Only in-frame clones appear in the TCRdb table, and some are missing; sequencing was by immunoSEQ multiplex PCR. The sample includes roughly 69,000 clones, about 88% of them seen just once. The source material was PBMCs. These receptors all come from a human donor in good health. Some clones in this sample may be carry-over from other donors' samples.

This clone is large within its sample. The CDR3 reads CASSLRDRVGEQYF. The CDR3 DNA follows: TGTGCCAGCAGCCTCCGGGACAGGGTTGGCGAGCAGTACTTC. This chain uses TRBV7-9 with TRBJ2-7; 9 nucleotides match TRBD1. Germline V gives CDR1 SEHNR, CDR2 FQNEAQ (reference sequence). With 5 bases clipped from V and 6 bases from J, the junction kept 8 bases outside the gene matches. CDR3 size: 14 residues.

The chain combines TRBV5-4 with TRBJ2-2, with 8 bases that match TRBD2. Germline CDR1 reads SGHNT; CDR2 reads YYREEE (reference sequence). The CDR3 sequence is 16 residues long. V shed 4 bases, J shed 5 bases, and the junction held 10 bases outside the gene matches. CDR3 protein: CASSPPGGRNTGELFF. The CDR3 DNA sequence: TGTGCCAGCAGCCCGCCGGGGGGGCGCAATACCGGGGAGCTGTTTTTT.

V usage is TRBV6-4 and J usage is TRBJ2-2; weak D call: TRBD2 (6 bases). The CDR3 is made up of 13 amino acids. V gave up 0 bases and J gave up 7 bases, with 6 bases separating them. CDR1 MRHNA and CDR2 SNTAGT come from the germline V gene. This chain's CDR3 is CASSDSEGGELFF. CDR3 nucleotide sequence: TGTGCCAGCAGTGACTCGGAGGGCGGGGAGCTGTTTTTT.

V usage is TRBV4-3 and J usage is TRBJ2-1, with TRBD2 identical over 7 bases. The V gene's germline CDR1 is LGHNA and CDR2 YSLEER. The length of the CDR3 is 16 residues. Losses at the gene ends were 0 bases for V and 8 bases for J; bases not matched to a gene: 10. The CDR3 nucleotides are TGCGCCAGCAGCCAAGACGGGCGGGAGCTTTCGGATGAGCAGTTCTTC. Its protein is CASSQDGRELSDEQFF.

Notes on this clone: An end of the junction differs from the germline gene, which may be a read error. This chain uses TRBV7-2 with TRBJ1-6; D not certain. CDR3 length: 12 residues. Germline-derived CDR1 and CDR2 are SGHTA and FQGNSA. The chain's CDR3 is CASSPYNSPLHF. DNA for the CDR3: TGTGCCAGCAGCCCCTATAACTCACCCCTCCACTTT.

This chain joins TRBV7-6 and TRBJ2-3, with a possible D match to TRBD2 (6 bases). The CDR3 covers 17 residues. Trimming pared 2 bases from V and 2 bases from J, leaving 17 bases between. The germline gives CDR1 SGHVS, CDR2 FNYEAQ. CDR3 protein: CASSLTSPSVATDTQYF. The CDR3 region has the DNA TGTGCCAGCAGCTTAACTTCTCCTAGCGTAGCCACAGATACGCAGTATTTT.

V gene TRBV2 combines with J gene TRBJ2-7, with TRBD2 identical over 10 bases. The V gene end was trimmed by 1 base and the J gene end by 2 bases; junction bases not matched to a gene: 2. CDR1 and CDR2 (germline): SNHLY, FYNNEI. This CDR3 has 15 amino acids. The CDR3 DNA sequence: TGTGCCAGCAGTGAAGGAGCGGGAGGGACCTACGAGCAGTACTTC. Its protein product is CASSEGAGGTYEQYF. The full variable domain, in which reference TRBV2 and TRBJ2-7 provide the parts outside the CDR3, is EPEVTQTPSHQVTQMGQEVILRCVPISNHLYFYWYRQILGQKVEFLVSFYNNEISEKSEIFDDQFSVERPDGSNFTLKIRSTKLEDSAMYFCASSEGAGGTYEQYFGPGTRLTVT.

The rearrangement uses TRBV19 and TRBJ2-2, with D possibly TRBD1 on 6 matching bases. The CDR3 consists of 14 residues. V gave up 6 bases and J gave up 1 base, with 9 bases separating them. CDR1 is LNHDA and CDR2 is SQIVND in the germline V gene (reference sequence). Here the CDR3 reads CASRATGNTGELFF. CDR3 sequence (DNA): TGTGCCAGTAGAGCGACAGGGAACACCGGGGAGCTGTTTTTT.

This rearrangement joins TRBV20-1 to TRBJ2-3; the D is unclear. The CDR3 totals 11 residues. The V gene lost 5 bases and the J gene lost 0 bases, with 3 bases spanning the gap. Germline values: CDR1 DFQATT, CDR2 SNEGSKA (reference sequence). This CDR3 reads CSALSTDTQYF. CDR3 bases: TGCAGTGCTCTTAGCACAGATACGCAGTATTTT.

The chain links TRBV18 to TRBJ1-2; D gene unclear. The CDR3 covers 12 residues. V gave up 3 bases and J gave up 6 bases, with 8 bases separating them. The germline CDR1 and CDR2 sequences are KGHSH and LQKENI. CDR3 nucleotide sequence: TGTGCCAGCTCACCTTCGGTTGATGGCTACACCTTC. Translation gives CASSPSVDGYTF. Looking up the rest from reference TRBV18 and TRBJ1-2 gives the full variable domain: NAGVMQNPRHLVRRRGQEARLRCSPMKGHSHVYWYRQLPEEGLKFMVYLQKENIIDESGMPKERFSAEFPKEGPSILRIQQVVRGDSAAYFCASSPSVDGYTFGSGTRLTVV.

The chain joins TRBV4-1 to TRBJ2-1, with D tentatively TRBD2 (7 bases). This CDR3 is built from 18 residues. Germline loops: CDR1 MGHRA, CDR2 YSYEKL. The V end was cut by 4 bases, the J end by 1 base, with 20 bases between. The CDR3 region is CASSRLPWGGPSYNEQFF. The CDR3 region has the DNA TGCGCCAGCAGCCGCTTGCCCTGGGGGGGGCCGTCCTACAATGAGCAGTTCTTC.

The CDR3 reads CASSFSGTGSETQYF. In nucleotides, the CDR3 is TGCGCCAGCAGCTTCTCCGGGACAGGGTCAGAGACCCAGTACTTC. J is TRBJ2-5 and V is TRBV5-1, with 9 bases matching TRBD1. CDR1 and CDR2 (germline): SGHRS, YFSETQ. V lost 2 bases, J lost 4 bases, and 6 bases stayed unmatched. This CDR3 has 15 residues.

The chain has TRBV5-1 and TRBJ2-5; 8 bases are shared with TRBD2. The V gene end was trimmed by 4 bases and the J gene end by 5 bases; junction bases not matched to a gene: 7. CDR1 is SGHRS and CDR2 is YFSETQ in the germline V gene. The CDR3 length is 14 residues. CDR3 loop: CASSPSGRGETQYF. The CDR3 region has the DNA TGCGCCAGCAGCCCCAGCGGGAGAGGGGAGACCCAGTACTTC.

The chain links TRBV18 to TRBJ1-3; perhaps TRBD1 as D (5 bases). Germline V gives CDR1 KGHSH, CDR2 LQKENI. V lost 3 bases and J lost 0, with 12 bases in between. The CDR3 runs to 16 residues. The CDR3 spells CASSPGAGISGNTIYF. The CDR3 DNA reads as TGTGCCAGCTCACCTGGGGCAGGAATCTCTGGAAACACCATATATTTT.

The chain joins TRBV18 to TRBJ2-7, with D unclear. Germline-derived CDR1 and CDR2 are KGHSH and LQKENI. CDR3 length: 11 amino acids. V lost 2 bases and J lost 5, with 4 bases in between. The CDR3 region has the DNA TGTGCCAGCTCACCAGGAGACGAGCAGTACTTC. Encoded protein: CASSPGDEQYF.